Presented here are 26 T cell receptor beta chains from one specimen sequenced in a study of T cell repertoires in cytomegalovirus infection. TCRdb processed the reads anew with MiXCR; each CDR3 protein has one entry. The profile shows approximately 700,000 distinct CDR3 sequences, 35% of them singletons. Sequencing was carried out using PBMCs. Every receptor here comes from a human donor in good health (CMV status not recorded). Some clones in this sample may be carry-over from other donors' samples.

This chain uses TRBV7-2 with TRBJ2-4; D might be TRBD1 or TRBD2, each matching 6 bases. Trimming removed 2 bases from V and 13 bases from J, with 12 bases in between. Germline CDR1 SGHTA, CDR2 FQGNSA. The CDR3 is 12 residues long. The CDR3, as DNA: TGTGCCAGCAGCTTATCCCAAGGGGGGCAGTACTTC. This encodes CASSLSQGGQYF.

CDR3 region: CATRQGKHNEQFF. The CDR3 nucleotides read TGTGCCACCAGACAGGGCAAGCACAATGAGCAGTTCTTC. The chain recombines TRBV7-6 with TRBJ2-1, with 7 positions matching TRBD1. The CDR3 is 13 amino acids. The germline V gene encodes CDR1 SGHVS and CDR2 FNYEAQ. V lost 10 bases, J lost 5 bases, and 8 bases stayed unmatched.

This clonotype was seen more than once but under ten times. V and J are TRBV28 and TRBJ2-1, with 13 bases matching TRBD2. This CDR3 region has 15 residues. Trimming took 7 bases from V and 7 from J; bases not matched to a gene: 7. CDR1 and CDR2 (germline): MDHEN, SYDVKM. The CDR3 region is CASTLGLAGWNEQFF. The CDR3 coding sequence is TGTGCCAGCACCCTGGGACTAGCGGGATGGAATGAGCAGTTCTTC. The full variable domain, with the rest looked up from reference TRBV28 and TRBJ2-1, is DVKVTQSSRYLVKRTGEKVFLECVQDMDHENMFWYRQDPGLGLRLIYFSYDVKMKEKGDIPEGYSVSREKKERFSLILESASTNQTSMYLCASTLGLAGWNEQFFGPGTRLTVL.

This clonotype was counted only a few times. V gene TRBV9 combines with J gene TRBJ2-7; TRBD2 matches at 11 bases. Germline trimming cut 0 bases from V and 3 bases from J; bases unmatched to any gene: 5. CDR1 SGDLS and CDR2 YYNGEE come from the germline V gene. The CDR3 is made up of 16 amino acids. The CDR3 DNA reads TGTGCCAGCAGCGTAGGGACTAGCGGGTCCCTCTACGAGCAGTACTTC. Protein sequence: CASSVGTSGSLYEQYF.

This clonotype was observed a few times. The rearrangement links TRBV7-2 to TRBJ2-7; the match to TRBD1 covers 9 bases. Trimming removed 3 bases from V and 3 bases from J; junction bases left unmatched: 6. The CDR3 runs 15 residues. Looked up from germline, CDR1 is SGHTA and CDR2 is FQGNSA. The DNA of the CDR3 is TGTGCCAGCAGCTTGGGACAGGGATATTACTACGAGCAGTACTTC. Translated, it gives CASSLGQGYYYEQYF.

The V and J genes are TRBV30 and TRBJ1-4, with a possible D match to TRBD1 (5 bases). Germline V CDR1 and CDR2: GTSNPN, SVGIG (reference sequence). The germline V and J ends were trimmed by 2 bases and 3 bases, with 13 bases remaining between them. This CDR3 spans 15 amino acids. The DNA of the CDR3 is TGTGCCTGGAGTTTAGGGACGAGGGCTAATGAAAAACTGTTTTTT. Translated: CAWSLGTRANEKLFF.

This clonotype was detected a few times. The CDR3 DNA reads as TGTGCCAGCAGCCCCACAGTTAGGACTAGCGGAGAGACCCAGTACTTC. Its protein product is CASSPTVRTSGETQYF. The chain joins TRBV7-2 to TRBJ2-5; TRBD2 aligns across 10 bases. The CDR3 runs to 16 residues. V lost 5 bases and J lost 4; bases outside the gene matches: 10. Per the germline V gene, CDR1 is SGHTA and CDR2 is FQGNSA.

The chain is built from TRBV5-1 and TRBJ1-1; tentatively, D is TRBD1 (6 bases). Per the germline V gene, CDR1 is SGHRS and CDR2 is YFSETQ. This CDR3 spans 13 amino acids. Trimming removed 4 bases from V and 8 bases from J, with 15 bases in between. CDR3 in amino acids: CASSDQQGAEAFF. CDR3 nucleotide sequence: TGCGCCAGCAGCGACCAACAGGGTGCCGAAGCTTTCTTT. Based on the CDR3 plus reference TRBV5-1 and TRBJ1-1, the full variable domain is KAGVTQTPRYLIKTRGQQVTLSCSPISGHRSVSWYQQTPGQGLQFLFEYFSETQRNKGNFPGRFSGRQFSNSRSEMNVSTLELGDSALYLCASSDQQGAEAFFGQGTRLTVV.

The CDR3 sequence: CASSQDDSESGRLHNEQFF. DNA for the CDR3: TGTGCCAGCAGCCAAGACGATTCCGAAAGCGGGAGGTTACACAATGAGCAGTTCTTC. The rearrangement joins TRBV14 to TRBJ2-1, with 9 bases identical to TRBD2. Looked up from germline, CDR1 is SGHDN and CDR2 is FVKESK. V lost 0 bases to trimming and J lost 5 bases; unmatched junction nucleotides: 14. This CDR3 comprises 19 residues.

This chain connects TRBV11-2 to TRBJ2-7; D may correspond to TRBD1 or TRBD2 (5 bases each). Germline CDR1 SGHAT, CDR2 FQNNGV. V gave up 3 bases and J gave up 6 bases, with 12 bases separating them. This CDR3 is built from 13 residues. The CDR3 region has the DNA TGTGCCAGCAGCTTCCTCGCAGGGAGCGAGCAGTACTTC. Amino acids: CASSFLAGSEQYF.

J is TRBJ2-1 and V is TRBV19, with TRBD1 as a possible D gene (6 bases). CDR3 length: 15 residues. Trimming left V 2 bases short and J 6 bases short, with 14 bases between. CDR1 LNHDA and CDR2 SQIVND come from the germline V gene (reference sequence). The CDR3 DNA is TGTGCCAGTAGTATAATGAGGGGGATGATCAATGAGCAGTTCTTC. Residues: CASSIMRGMINEQFF.

The sample holds a few counts of this clonotype. The chain employs TRBV2 and TRBJ1-1; no firm D call. Germline assignment: CDR1 SNHLY and CDR2 FYNNEI. The CDR3 covers 14 residues. V gave up 4 bases and J gave up 4 bases, with 13 bases separating them. CDR3 sequence reads: CASSGNSFGTEAFF. The CDR3, as DNA: TGTGCCAGCAGTGGGAACAGTTTCGGCACTGAAGCTTTCTTT.

The chain has TRBV28 and TRBJ1-5; D might be TRBD1 (5 bases). From germline, CDR1 is MDHEN and CDR2 SYDVKM. CDR3 length: 13 residues. V lost 8 bases, J lost 7 bases, and 15 bases lay in between. CDR3 protein: CASGPGKAQPQHF. Here the CDR3 DNA reads TGTGCCAGCGGTCCAGGGAAGGCCCAGCCCCAGCATTTT.

The chain uses TRBV19 and TRBJ2-3, with D unresolved. CDR3 length: 13 residues. V lost 7 bases to trimming and J lost 3 bases, with 11 bases between them. CDR1 is LNHDA, CDR2 SQIVND, per germline (reference sequence). The chain's CDR3 is CASKAEGTDTQYF. The CDR3, as DNA: TGTGCCAGTAAAGCAGAAGGGACAGATACGCAGTATTTT.

The rearrangement links TRBV7-9 to TRBJ2-5, with 9 bases fitting TRBD1. The length of the CDR3 is 17 residues. The V gene's germline CDR1 is SEHNR and CDR2 FQNEAQ (reference sequence). V dropped 3 bases and J dropped 3; count of bases not matched to a gene: 11. In DNA, the CDR3 is TGTGCCAGCAGCTTTCCACTCGGGACAGGGTTGAAAGAGACCCAGTACTTC. Protein: CASSFPLGTGLKETQYF.

This clonotype appeared a few times. The V and J genes are TRBV7-3 and TRBJ2-3, with 13 bases aligning to TRBD2. CDR1 SGHTA and CDR2 FQGTGA come from the germline V gene. The CDR3 has 16 residues. V lost 5 bases and J lost 5; bases outside the gene matches: 7. The CDR3 DNA sequence: TGTGCCAGCAGCGCCCGACTAGCGGGGGGAGGAGATACGCAGTATTTT. It specifies CASSARLAGGGDTQYF.

This clonotype was counted only a few times. The chain links TRBV6-4 to TRBJ2-1; D might be TRBD1 or TRBD2, each matching 5 bases. V was shortened by 0 bases and J by 4 bases, with 13 bases between the two germline ends. CDR3 length equals 16 residues. CDR1 is MRHNA and CDR2 is SNTAGT in the germline V gene. The chain's CDR3 is CASSDSGRDLYNEQFF. The CDR3 nucleotides are TGTGCCAGCAGTGACTCTGGTCGGGACCTATACAATGAGCAGTTCTTC.

A remark on this clonotype: The germline gene is not matched at one end of the junction; a read error may be the cause. For the CDR3, the DNA is TGTGCCAGCAGCTTAAACGCTGGCACCTGGGAGCTGTTTTTT. It encodes CASSLNAGTWELFF. This chain joins TRBV7-9 and TRBJ2-2; D gene unclear. Germline V gives CDR1 SEHNR, CDR2 FQNEAQ (reference sequence). The CDR3 loop spans 14 amino acids.

V is TRBV14 and J is TRBJ1-1, with a possible D match to TRBD1 (6 bases). V dropped 5 bases and J dropped 4 bases, with 20 bases sitting between them. Germline V gene data show CDR1 as SGHDN and CDR2 as FVKESK. The CDR3 is 16 residues long. The CDR3 sequence: CASSARLGGRSTEAFF. The CDR3 nucleotides read TGTGCCAGCAGCGCAAGACTAGGGGGTAGGAGCACTGAAGCTTTCTTT.

This clonotype has just a few counts. The chain combines TRBV12-3 or TRBV12-4 with TRBJ2-2; TRBD2 matches 10 bases. With 2 bases clipped from V and 2 bases from J, the junction kept 11 bases outside the gene matches. This CDR3 is 19 amino acids long. The CDR3 coding sequence is TGTGCCAGCAGTTTATTTGGGACTAGCGACCGGGATAACACCGGGGAGCTGTTTTTT. Protein sequence: CASSLFGTSDRDNTGELFF.

There are a few counts of this clonotype. The gene calls are TRBV19 and TRBJ2-5; no clear D gene. Per germline, CDR1 LNHDA and CDR2 SQIVND (reference sequence). The CDR3 spans 12 residues. Between the trimmed V and J ends, which lost 5 bases and 0 bases, there was a span of 4 bases. CDR3 nucleotide sequence: TGTGCCAGTAGTTTCCACCAAGAGACCCAGTACTTC. Translating it yields CASSFHQETQYF.

This clonotype was recorded a few times. This chain connects TRBV28 to TRBJ1-5; no reliable D call. CDR1 is MDHEN, CDR2 SYDVKM, per germline. There are 14 residues in the CDR3. Trimming removed 8 bases from V and 3 bases from J, with 14 bases in between. As DNA, the CDR3 is TGTGCCAGCGCTGGCCCCCGGGACAATCAGCCCCAGCATTTT. It is translated as CASAGPRDNQPQHF. Filled out from reference TRBV28 and TRBJ1-5, the complete variable domain reads DVKVTQSSRYLVKRTGEKVFLECVQDMDHENMFWYRQDPGLGLRLIYFSYDVKMKEKGDIPEGYSVSREKKERFSLILESASTNQTSMYLCASAGPRDNQPQHFGDGTRLSIL.

Worth noting for this clonotype: A read error is possible here, since a much larger clone lies one base away. V gene TRBV7-9 combines with J gene TRBJ1-2; D ambiguous. Germline CDR1 reads SEHNR; CDR2 reads FQNEAQ (reference sequence). This CDR3 has 15 residues. Between the trimmed V and J ends, which lost 6 bases and 0 bases, there was a span of 14 bases. CDR3 in DNA: TGTGCCAGCAGGCCCTCAGCATTAGCTAACTATGGCTACACCTTC. Amino acid sequence: CASRPSALANYGYTF.

On this clonotype: Given the absence of the conserved phenylalanine or tryptophan at the CDR3 end, a read error is likely. The CDR3, as DNA: TGTGCCAGCATCTTAGCTGGGGGCGCGATAGCCAAAAACATTCAGTACATC. Translated, it gives CASILAGGAIAKNIQYI. This chain links TRBV7-2 with TRBJ2-4; possible D gene TRBD1, 6 bases. There are 17 residues in the CDR3. Germline values: CDR1 SGHTA, CDR2 FQGNSA.

The J gene is TRBJ1-1, the V gene TRBV7-6; 7 positions match TRBD1. From germline, CDR1 is SGHVS and CDR2 FNYEAQ. The CDR3 runs 18 residues. Unmatched junction bases numbered 18, after V lost 6 bases and J lost 2 bases. The CDR3 here is CASSSTLRQGPGNTEAFF. DNA of the CDR3: TGTGCCAGCAGTTCCACCCTCAGACAGGGTCCGGGTAACACTGAAGCTTTCTTT.

The chain joins TRBV6-1 to TRBJ2-3; D perhaps matches TRBD1 (6 bases). The V end lost 6 bases, the J end lost 1 base, and 8 bases lay between the germline ends. Germline assignment: CDR1 MNHNS and CDR2 SASEGT. The CDR3 runs to 13 residues. The DNA of the CDR3 is TGTGCCAGCAGGGGGGCTCGCACAGATACGCAGTATTTT. This translates into CASRGARTDTQYF.